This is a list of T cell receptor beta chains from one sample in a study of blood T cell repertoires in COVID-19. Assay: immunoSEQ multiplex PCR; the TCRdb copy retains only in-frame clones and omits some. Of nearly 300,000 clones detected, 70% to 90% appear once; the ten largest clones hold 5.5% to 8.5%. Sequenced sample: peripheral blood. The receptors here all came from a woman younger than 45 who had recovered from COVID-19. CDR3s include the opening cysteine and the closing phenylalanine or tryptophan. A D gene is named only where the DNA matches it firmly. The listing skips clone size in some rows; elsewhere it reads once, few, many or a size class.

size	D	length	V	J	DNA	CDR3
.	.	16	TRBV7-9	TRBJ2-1	TGTGCCAGCAGCTTAGATGGGACTCTTTTTTACAATGAGCAGTTCTTC	CASSLDGTLFYNEQFF
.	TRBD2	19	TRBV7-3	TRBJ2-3	TGTGCCAGCAGCTTAGGTTATGGAGGAGCGGGGTCTAGCACAGATACGCAGTATTTT	CASSLGYGGAGSSTDTQYF
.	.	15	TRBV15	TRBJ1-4	TGTGCCACCAGCAGAGACCGGGACTCGTCCGAAAAACTGTTTTTT	CATSRDRDSSEKLFF
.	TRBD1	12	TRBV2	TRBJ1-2	TGTGCCAGCAGGGGACAGCTATGGAGCTACACCTTC	CASRGQLWSYTF
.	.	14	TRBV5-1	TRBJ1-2	TGCGCCAGCAGCCTTACGGGCAGGGGTGATGGCTACACCTTC	CASSLTGRGDGYTF
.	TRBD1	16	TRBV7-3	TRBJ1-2	TGTGCCAGCAGCTCAATCGGGACAGGGGATGTCAATGGCTACACCTTC	CASSSIGTGDVNGYTF
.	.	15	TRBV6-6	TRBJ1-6	TGTGCCAGCAGTTACTCAGAAGGGGATCGTTCACCCCTCCACTTT	CASSYSEGDRSPLHF
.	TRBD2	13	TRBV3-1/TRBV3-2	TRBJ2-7	TGTGCCAGCAGCCAGGGACTAGCCAGCGAGCAGTACTTC	CASSQGLASEQYF
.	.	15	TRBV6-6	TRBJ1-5	TGTGCCAGCAGTTACCCGGCAGGGCTCGATCAGCCCCAGCATTTT	CASSYPAGLDQPQHF
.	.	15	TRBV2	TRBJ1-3	TGTGCCAGCAGCCTACCCCGCACGACTGGAAACACCATATATTTT	CASSLPRTTGNTIYF
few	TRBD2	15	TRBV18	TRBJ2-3	TGTGCCAGCTCCCTGGGACTAGCGGTCACAGATACGCAGTATTTT	CASSLGLAVTDTQYF
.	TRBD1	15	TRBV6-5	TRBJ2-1	TGTGCCAGCAGGAAGGCCTGGGACAGCCGATCGGAGCAGTTCTTC	CASRKAWDSRSEQFF
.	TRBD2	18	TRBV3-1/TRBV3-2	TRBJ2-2	TGTGCCAGCAGCCAAGAGGCTAGCGGGGGGCCGAACACCGGGGAGCTGTTTTTT	CASSQEASGGPNTGELFF
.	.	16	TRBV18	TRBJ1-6	TGTGCCAGCTCACCACGGCAGGGCAGCAATAATTCACCCCTCCACTTT	CASSPRQGSNNSPLHF
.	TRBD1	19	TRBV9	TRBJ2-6	TGTGCCAGCAGCGTTGTAACAGGACAGGGGGCGGTTGGGGCCAACGTCCTGACTTTC	CASSVVTGQGAVGANVLTF
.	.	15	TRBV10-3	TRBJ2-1	TGTGCCATCAGTCCTGGCGGGGTAGGGCACAATGAGCAGTTCTTC	CAISPGGVGHNEQFF
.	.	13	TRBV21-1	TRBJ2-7	TGTGCCATCCGCAAGGGGGGTTCCTACGAGCAGTACTTC	CAIRKGGSYEQYF
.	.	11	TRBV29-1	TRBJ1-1	TGCAGCGTTGAACGGGTTGCTGAAGCTTTCTTT	CSVERVAEAFF
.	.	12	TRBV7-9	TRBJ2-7	TGTGCCAGCAGCTGGGCCGTTTCCGAGCAGTACTTC	CASSWAVSEQYF
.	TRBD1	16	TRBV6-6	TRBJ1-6	TGTGCCAGCAGTTACTCCCCGGGACAGGGTAATTCACCCCTCCACTTT	CASSYSPGQGNSPLHF